One sample yielded the 10 T cell receptor beta chains listed below, sequenced in a study of cytomegalovirus exposure and HLA in healthy donors. TCRdb's copy holds only in-frame clones and misses some; the assay was immunoSEQ multiplex PCR. The table records hundreds of thousands of clones, approximately 87% of them present only once. The sequenced sample consisted of PBMCs. The receptor set was obtained from a woman under 30 in good health and CMV-seronegative.

The chain uses TRBV2 and TRBJ2-3; perhaps D is TRBD1 or TRBD2 (6 bases each). The CDR3 sequence is 19 residues long. V shed 7 bases and J shed 0 bases, with 26 bases lying between them. Germline V gene lookup returns CDR1 SNHLY and CDR2 FYNNEI. CDR3 DNA: TGTGCCAGCACCTCCAGACTACGAGGGGGGACAACTAGCACAGATACGCAGTATTTT. This sequence encodes CASTSRLRGGTTSTDTQYF.

The genes are TRBV27 and TRBJ1-2, with 10 bases matching TRBD1. The CDR3 loop spans 15 amino acids. V shed 5 bases, J shed 4 bases, and the junction held 7 bases outside the gene matches. Germline V gene sequence: CDR1 MNHEY, CDR2 SMNVEV (reference sequence). CDR3 region: CASSPGTGVSYGYTF. In nucleotides, the CDR3 is TGTGCCAGCAGTCCGGGGACAGGGGTTTCCTATGGCTACACCTTC.

This clone was counted between two and nine times. The genes are TRBV5-4 and TRBJ2-5, with D uncertain. This CDR3 region has 14 residues. V was cut by 2 bases and J by 2 bases, with 10 bases left in between. The germline V gene encodes CDR1 SGHNT and CDR2 YYREEE (reference sequence). CDR3 sequence: CASSLRAGQETQYF. CDR3 bases: TGTGCCAGCAGCTTAAGGGCAGGTCAAGAGACCCAGTACTTC.

This chain uses TRBV27 with TRBJ2-1, with 8 positions matching TRBD2. CDR3 length: 15 residues. The ends lost 1 base at V and 8 bases at J; junction bases unmatched: 7. Germline assignment: CDR1 MNHEY and CDR2 SMNVEV (reference sequence). CDR3 loop: CASSLFGGRSHEQFF. CDR3 DNA sequence: TGTGCCAGCAGTTTATTTGGCGGGAGGAGCCATGAGCAGTTCTTC.

J is TRBJ2-3 and V is TRBV4-1; D is unclear. With 5 bases removed from V and 9 bases from J, the gap between germline ends came to 15 bases. Germline loops: CDR1 MGHRA, CDR2 YSYEKL. This CDR3 has 13 amino acids. CDR3 bases: TGCGCCAGCAGCTTCCTAGGGTTGCGAACGCAGTATTTT. This codes for CASSFLGLRTQYF.

The chain couples TRBV7-9 to TRBJ1-2; D perhaps matches TRBD1 (6 bases). Germline loops: CDR1 SEHNR, CDR2 FQNEAQ (reference sequence). The CDR3 is 16 amino acids. Trimming cost V 5 bases and J 3 bases, with 19 bases left between them. CDR3 loop: CASSRLVGQTYYGYTF. For the CDR3, the DNA is TGTGCCAGCAGCCGCCTCGTCGGACAGACCTACTATGGCTACACCTTC.

The J gene is TRBJ2-4, the V gene TRBV7-6; D is perhaps TRBD2 (6 bases). The V end lost 1 base, the J end lost 6 bases, and 10 bases lay between the germline ends. The germline gives CDR1 SGHVS, CDR2 FNYEAQ. The CDR3 has 14 amino acids. As DNA, the CDR3 is TGTGCCAGCAGCTTAGGGGGGGAGCGAAACATTCAGTACTTC. Its protein product is CASSLGGERNIQYF.

This clone was seen more than once but under ten times. The chain joins TRBV11-2 to TRBJ1-2, with 7 nucleotides matching TRBD1. Germline assignment: CDR1 SGHAT and CDR2 FQNNGV. After removal of 0 bases from V and 7 bases from J, the junction contained 5 bases not matched to a gene. The CDR3 loop spans 14 amino acids. The CDR3 is CASSLERQGGGYTF. The DNA for the CDR3 is TGTGCCAGCAGCTTAGAAAGACAGGGAGGTGGCTACACCTTC. Filled out from reference TRBV11-2 and TRBJ1-2, the complete variable domain reads EAGVAQSPRYKIIEKRQSVAFWCNPISGHATLYWYQQILGQGPKLLIQFQNNGVVDDSQLPKDRFSAERLKGVDSTLKIQPAKLEDSAVYLCASSLERQGGGYTFGSGTRLTVV.

This chain's CDR3 is CAWTSYGGLNSPLHF. DNA for the CDR3: TGTGCCTGGACTTCATACGGGGGGCTTAATTCACCCCTCCACTTT. V and J are TRBV30 and TRBJ1-6, with D maybe TRBD1 (6 bases). Trimming shortened V by 4 bases and J by 6 bases, and 16 bases separated the two germline ends. Per the germline V gene, CDR1 is GTSNPN and CDR2 is SVGIG (reference sequence). CDR3 size: 15 residues. The entire variable domain, with the rest obtained from reference TRBV30 and TRBJ1-6, is as follows: SQTIHQWPATLVQPVGSPLSLECTVEGTSNPNLYWYRQAAGRGLQLLFYSVGIGQISSEVPQNLSASRPQDRQFILSSKKLLLSDSGFYLCAWTSYGGLNSPLHFGNGTRLTVT.

The rearrangement uses TRBV19 and TRBJ2-2; TRBD1 matches at 9 bases. Germline V gives CDR1 LNHDA, CDR2 SQIVND (reference sequence). This CDR3 is 15 amino acids long. V lost 7 bases to trimming and J lost 7 bases; unmatched junction nucleotides: 10. CDR3: CASNNRGLLGGELFF. The CDR3 nucleotides read TGTGCCAGTAATAACAGGGGGCTTTTGGGCGGGGAGCTGTTTTTT.